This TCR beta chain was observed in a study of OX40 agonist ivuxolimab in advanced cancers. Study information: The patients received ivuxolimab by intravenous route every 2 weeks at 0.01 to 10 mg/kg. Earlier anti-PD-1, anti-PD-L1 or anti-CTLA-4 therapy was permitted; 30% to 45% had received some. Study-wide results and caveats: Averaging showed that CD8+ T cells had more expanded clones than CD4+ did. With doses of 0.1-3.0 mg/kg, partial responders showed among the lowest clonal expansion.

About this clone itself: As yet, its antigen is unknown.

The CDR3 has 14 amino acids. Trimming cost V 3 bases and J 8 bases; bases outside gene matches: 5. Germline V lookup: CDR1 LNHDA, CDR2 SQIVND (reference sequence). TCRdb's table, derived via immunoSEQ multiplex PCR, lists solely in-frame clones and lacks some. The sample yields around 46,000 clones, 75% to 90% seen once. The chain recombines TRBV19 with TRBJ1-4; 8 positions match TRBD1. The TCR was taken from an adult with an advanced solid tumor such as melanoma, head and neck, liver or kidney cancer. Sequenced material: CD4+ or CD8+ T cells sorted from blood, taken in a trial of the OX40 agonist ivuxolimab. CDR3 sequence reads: CASSMTGEREKLFF. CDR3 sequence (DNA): TGTGCCAGTAGTATGACAGGGGAACGGGAAAAACTGTTTTTT.